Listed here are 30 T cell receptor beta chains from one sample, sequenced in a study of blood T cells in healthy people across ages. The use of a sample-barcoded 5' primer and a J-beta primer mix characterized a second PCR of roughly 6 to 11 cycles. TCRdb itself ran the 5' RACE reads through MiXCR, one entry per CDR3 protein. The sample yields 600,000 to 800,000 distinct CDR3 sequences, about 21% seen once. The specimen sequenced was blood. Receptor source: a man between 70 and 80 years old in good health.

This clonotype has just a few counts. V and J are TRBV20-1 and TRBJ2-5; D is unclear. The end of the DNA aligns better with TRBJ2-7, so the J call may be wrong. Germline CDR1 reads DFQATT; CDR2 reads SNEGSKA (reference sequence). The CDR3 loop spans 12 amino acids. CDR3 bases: TGCAGTGCTAGTCCGCTCTCCTACGAGCAGTACTTC. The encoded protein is CSASPLSYEQYF.

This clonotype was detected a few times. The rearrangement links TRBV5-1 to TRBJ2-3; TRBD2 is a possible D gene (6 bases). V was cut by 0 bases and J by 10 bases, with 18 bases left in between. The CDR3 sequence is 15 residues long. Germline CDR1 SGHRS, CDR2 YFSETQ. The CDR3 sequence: CASSLVAAGERSQYF. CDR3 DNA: TGCGCCAGCAGCTTGGTAGCGGCTGGAGAGAGGTCGCAGTATTTT.

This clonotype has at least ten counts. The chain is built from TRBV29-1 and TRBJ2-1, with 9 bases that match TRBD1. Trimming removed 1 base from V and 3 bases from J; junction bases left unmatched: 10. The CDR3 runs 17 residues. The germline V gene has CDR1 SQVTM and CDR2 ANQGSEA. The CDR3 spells CSVEALGGQGIYNEQFF. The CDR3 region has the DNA TGCAGCGTTGAAGCGTTGGGCGGACAGGGGATCTACAATGAGCAGTTCTTC.

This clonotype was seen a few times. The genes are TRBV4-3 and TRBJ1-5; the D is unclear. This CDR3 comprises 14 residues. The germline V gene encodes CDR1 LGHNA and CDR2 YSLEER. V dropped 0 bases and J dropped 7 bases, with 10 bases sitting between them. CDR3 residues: CASSQDFMGQPQHF. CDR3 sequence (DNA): TGCGCCAGCAGCCAAGATTTCATGGGCCAGCCCCAGCATTTT.

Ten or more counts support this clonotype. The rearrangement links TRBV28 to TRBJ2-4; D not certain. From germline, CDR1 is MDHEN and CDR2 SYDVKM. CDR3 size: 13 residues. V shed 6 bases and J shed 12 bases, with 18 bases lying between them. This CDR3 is CASSDIIRETQYF. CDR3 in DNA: TGTGCCAGCAGCGATATAATTAGGGAAACTCAGTACTTC.

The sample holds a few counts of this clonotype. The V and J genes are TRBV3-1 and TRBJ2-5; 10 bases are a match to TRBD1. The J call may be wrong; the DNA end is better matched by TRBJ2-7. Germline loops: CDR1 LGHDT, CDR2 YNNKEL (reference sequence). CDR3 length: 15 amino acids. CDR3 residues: CASSQTRDRGYEQYF. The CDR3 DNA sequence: TGTGCCAGCAGCCAGACCCGGGACAGGGGCTACGAGCAGTACTTC.

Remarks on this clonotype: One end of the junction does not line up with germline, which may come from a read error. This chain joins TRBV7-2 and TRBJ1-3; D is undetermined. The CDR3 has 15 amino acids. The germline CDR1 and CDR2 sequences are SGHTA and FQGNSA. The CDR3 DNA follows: TGTGCCAGCAGCTTAGCGCACACGCCTGGAAGCACCATATATTTT. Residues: CASSLAHTPGSTIYF.

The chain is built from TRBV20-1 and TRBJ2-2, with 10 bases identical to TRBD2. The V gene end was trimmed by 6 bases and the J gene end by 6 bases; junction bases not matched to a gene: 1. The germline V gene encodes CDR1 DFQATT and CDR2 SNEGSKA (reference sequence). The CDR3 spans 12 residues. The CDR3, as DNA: TGCAGTGCCGGACTAGCGGCCGGGGAGCTGTTTTTT. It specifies CSAGLAAGELFF.

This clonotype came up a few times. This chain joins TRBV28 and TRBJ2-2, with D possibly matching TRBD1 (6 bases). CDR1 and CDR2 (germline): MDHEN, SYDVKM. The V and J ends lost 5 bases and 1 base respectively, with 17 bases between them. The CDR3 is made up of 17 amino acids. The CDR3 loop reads CASSIPTPGQNTGELFF. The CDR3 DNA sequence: TGTGCCAGCAGTATCCCCACTCCGGGACAGAACACCGGGGAGCTGTTTTTT.

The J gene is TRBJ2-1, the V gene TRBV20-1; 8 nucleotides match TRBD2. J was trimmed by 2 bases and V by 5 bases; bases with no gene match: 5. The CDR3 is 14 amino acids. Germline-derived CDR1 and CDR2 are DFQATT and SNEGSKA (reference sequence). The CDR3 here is CSARTGLAYNEQFF. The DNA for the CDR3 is TGCAGTGCTCGGACGGGACTAGCCTACAATGAGCAGTTCTTC.

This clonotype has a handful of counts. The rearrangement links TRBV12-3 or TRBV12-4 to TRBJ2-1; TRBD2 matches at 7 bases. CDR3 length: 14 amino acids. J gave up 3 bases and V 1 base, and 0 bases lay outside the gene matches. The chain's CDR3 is CASSLERDYNEQFF. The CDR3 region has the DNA TGTGCCAGCAGTTTAGAGCGGGACTACAATGAGCAGTTCTTC.

CDR3 protein: CASSFLRQETQYF. The CDR3 DNA reads as TGTGCCAGCAGCTTTTTGCGTCAAGAGACCCAGTACTTC. The chain carries TRBV7-2 and TRBJ2-5; D is ambiguous. The V and J ends lost 3 bases and 2 bases respectively, with 7 bases between them. This CDR3 has 13 residues. In germline, CDR1 is SGHTA, CDR2 FQGNSA.

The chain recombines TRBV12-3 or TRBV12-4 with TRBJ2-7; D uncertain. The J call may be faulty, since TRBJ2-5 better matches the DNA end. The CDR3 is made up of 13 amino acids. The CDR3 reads CASSFFGEETQYF. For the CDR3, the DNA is TGTGCCAGCAGTTTTTTTGGGGAAGAGACCCAGTACTTC.

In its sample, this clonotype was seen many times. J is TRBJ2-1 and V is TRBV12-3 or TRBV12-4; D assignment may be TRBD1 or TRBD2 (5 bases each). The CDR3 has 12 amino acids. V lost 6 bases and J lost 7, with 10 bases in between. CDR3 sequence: CASSFGGNEQFF. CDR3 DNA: TGTGCCAGCAGCTTTGGGGGAAATGAGCAGTTCTTC.

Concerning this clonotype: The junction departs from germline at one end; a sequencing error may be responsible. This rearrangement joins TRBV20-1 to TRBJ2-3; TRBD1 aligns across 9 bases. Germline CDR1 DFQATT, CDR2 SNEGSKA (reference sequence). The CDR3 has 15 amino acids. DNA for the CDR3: TGCGGTGCTAGAGGACAGGGGTGGTGGACAGATACGCAGTATTTT. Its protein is CGARGQGWWTDTQYF.

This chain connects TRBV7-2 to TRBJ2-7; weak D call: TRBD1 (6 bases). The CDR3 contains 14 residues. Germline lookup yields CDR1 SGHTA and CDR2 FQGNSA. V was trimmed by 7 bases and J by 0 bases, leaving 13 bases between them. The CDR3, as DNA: TGTGCCAGCAACACCGACAGGTACTCCTACGAGCAGTACTTC. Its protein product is CASNTDRYSYEQYF.

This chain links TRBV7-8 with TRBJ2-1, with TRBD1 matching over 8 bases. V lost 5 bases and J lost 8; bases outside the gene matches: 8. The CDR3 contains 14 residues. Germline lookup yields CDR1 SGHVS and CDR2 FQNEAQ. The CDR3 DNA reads TGTGCCAGCAGCCTCGGACAGGGTGGACATGAGCAGTTCTTC. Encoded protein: CASSLGQGGHEQFF. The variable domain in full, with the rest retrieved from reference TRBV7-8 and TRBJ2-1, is GAGVSQSPRYKVAKRGQDVALRCDPISGHVSLFWYQQALGQGPEFLTYFQNEAQLDKSGLPSDRFFAERPEGSVSTLKIQRTQQEDSAVYLCASSLGQGGHEQFFGPGTRLTVL.

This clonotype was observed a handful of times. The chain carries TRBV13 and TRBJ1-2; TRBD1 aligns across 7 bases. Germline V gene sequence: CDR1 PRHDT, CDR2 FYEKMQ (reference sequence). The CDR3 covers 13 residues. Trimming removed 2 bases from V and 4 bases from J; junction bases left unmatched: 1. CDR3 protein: CASSLQGGYGYTF. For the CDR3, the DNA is TGTGCCAGCAGCTTACAGGGGGGCTATGGCTACACCTTC.

The CDR3 sequence is CASSQDRQGVYEQYF. As DNA, the CDR3 is TGCGCCAGCAGCCAAGATCGACAGGGGGTGTACGAGCAGTACTTC. The V and J genes are TRBV4-1 and TRBJ2-7; 9 bases fit TRBD1. V shed 0 bases, J shed 4 bases, and the junction held 4 bases outside the gene matches. This CDR3 has 15 amino acids. Germline CDR1 and CDR2: MGHRA and YSYEKL.

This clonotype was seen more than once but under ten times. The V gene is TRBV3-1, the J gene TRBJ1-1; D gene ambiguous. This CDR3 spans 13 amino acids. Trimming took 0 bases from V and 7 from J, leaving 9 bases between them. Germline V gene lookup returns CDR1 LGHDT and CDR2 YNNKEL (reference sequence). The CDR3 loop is CASSQDGEHEAFF. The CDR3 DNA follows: TGTGCCAGCAGCCAAGACGGAGAGCATGAAGCTTTCTTT.

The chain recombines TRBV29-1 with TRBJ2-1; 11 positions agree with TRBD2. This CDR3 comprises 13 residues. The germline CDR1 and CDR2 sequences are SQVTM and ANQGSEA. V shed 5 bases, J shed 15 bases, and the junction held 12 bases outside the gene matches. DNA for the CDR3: TGCAGCGTTACCACTAGCGGGAGTCCCTTGGGGTTCTTC. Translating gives CSVTTSGSPLGFF.

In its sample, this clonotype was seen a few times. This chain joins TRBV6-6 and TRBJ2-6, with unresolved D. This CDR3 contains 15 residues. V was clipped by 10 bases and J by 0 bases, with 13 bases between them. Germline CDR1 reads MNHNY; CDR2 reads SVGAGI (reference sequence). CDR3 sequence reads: CATHRPISGANVLTF. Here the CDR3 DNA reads TGTGCCACTCACAGACCGATCTCTGGGGCCAACGTCCTGACTTTC.

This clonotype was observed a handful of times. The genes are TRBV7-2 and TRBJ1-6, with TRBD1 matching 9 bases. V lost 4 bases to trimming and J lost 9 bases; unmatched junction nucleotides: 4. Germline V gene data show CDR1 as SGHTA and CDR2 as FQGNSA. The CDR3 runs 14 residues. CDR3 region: CASSSGQGVSPLHF. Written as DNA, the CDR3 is TGTGCCAGCAGCTCGGGACAGGGAGTTTCACCCCTCCACTTT.

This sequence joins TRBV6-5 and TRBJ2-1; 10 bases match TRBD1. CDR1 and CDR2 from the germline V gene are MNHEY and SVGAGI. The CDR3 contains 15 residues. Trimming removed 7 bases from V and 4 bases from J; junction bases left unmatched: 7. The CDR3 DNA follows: TGTGCCAGCAATCCAGACAGGGGGCGTTACAATGAGCAGTTCTTC. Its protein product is CASNPDRGRYNEQFF.

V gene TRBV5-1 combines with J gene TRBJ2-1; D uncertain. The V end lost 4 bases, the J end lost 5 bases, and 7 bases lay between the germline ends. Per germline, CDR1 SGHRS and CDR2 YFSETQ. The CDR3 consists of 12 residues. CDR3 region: CASSATDNEQFF. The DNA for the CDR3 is TGCGCCAGCAGCGCTACAGACAATGAGCAGTTCTTC.

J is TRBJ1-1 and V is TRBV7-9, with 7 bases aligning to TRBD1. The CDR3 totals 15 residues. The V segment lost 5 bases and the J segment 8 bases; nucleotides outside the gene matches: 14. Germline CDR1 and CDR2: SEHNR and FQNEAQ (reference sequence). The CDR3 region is CASSESVFRGSEAFF. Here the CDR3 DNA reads TGTGCCAGCAGCGAGTCGGTCTTCAGGGGGTCAGAAGCTTTCTTT.

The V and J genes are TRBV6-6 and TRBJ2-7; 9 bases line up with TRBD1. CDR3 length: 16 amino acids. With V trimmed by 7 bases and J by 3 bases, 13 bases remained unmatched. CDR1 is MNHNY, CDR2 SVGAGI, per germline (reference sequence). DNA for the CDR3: TGTGCCAGCACTAGGACCGGAGGACAGGGGTTCTACGAGCAGTACTTC. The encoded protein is CASTRTGGQGFYEQYF.

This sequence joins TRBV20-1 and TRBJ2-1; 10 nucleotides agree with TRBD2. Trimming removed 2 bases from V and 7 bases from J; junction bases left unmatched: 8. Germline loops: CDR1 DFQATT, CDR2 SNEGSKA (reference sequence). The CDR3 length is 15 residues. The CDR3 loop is CSARQLAGAGNEQFF. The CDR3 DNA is TGCAGTGCTAGACAGCTAGCGGGAGCGGGTAATGAGCAGTTCTTC.

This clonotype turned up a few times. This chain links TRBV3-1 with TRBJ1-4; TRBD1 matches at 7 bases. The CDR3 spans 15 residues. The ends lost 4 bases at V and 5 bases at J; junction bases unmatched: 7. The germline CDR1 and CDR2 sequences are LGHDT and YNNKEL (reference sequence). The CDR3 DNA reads TGTGCCAGCAGCCGGGGACAGAGCCTAAATGAAAAACTGTTTTTT. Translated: CASSRGQSLNEKLFF.

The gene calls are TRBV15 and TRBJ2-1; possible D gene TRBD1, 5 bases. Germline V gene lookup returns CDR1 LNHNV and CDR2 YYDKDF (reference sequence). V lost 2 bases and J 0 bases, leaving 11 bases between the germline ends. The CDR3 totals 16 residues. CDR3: CATSRITGASYNEQFF. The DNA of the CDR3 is TGTGCCACCAGCAGAATCACAGGCGCCTCCTACAATGAGCAGTTCTTC.